This TCR beta chain was captured by sequencing in a study of blood T cell repertoires in COVID-19. Study details: Acute and convalescent COVID-19 specimens originated in the United States, Italy and Spain.

Repertoires were generated with immunoSEQ multiplex PCR, while TCRdb's copy carries only in-frame clones and drops some. The sample has about 280,000 clones; roughly 89% are singletons. The CDR3 totals 19 residues. J was trimmed by 1 base and V by 7 bases; bases with no gene match: 17. CDR1 is SGHTA and CDR2 is FQGNSA in the germline V gene. For recovered donors of Cohort 3, there were two negative PCRs, clearance, or symptom resolution. Specimen: PBMCs or T cells enriched from blood (not recorded which). The sequence derives from a woman in her forties who had recovered from COVID-19. This chain connects TRBV7-2 to TRBJ2-3, with TRBD2 identical over 10 bases. This CDR3 is CASTLGGLAGAGGTDTQYF. The CDR3 DNA is TGTGCCAGCACCCTAGGGGGGCTAGCGGGAGCTGGGGGCACAGATACGCAGTATTTT.